These T cell receptor beta chains were read from a single sample in a study of blood T cell repertoires in COVID-19. Method: immunoSEQ multiplex PCR; TCRdb's copy keeps in-frame clones and lacks some. This sample has more than 70,000 clones, with 90% to 95% found just once. Sequenced input: peripheral blood. These receptor sequences come from a woman in her fifties or sixties in a cohort sampled during active COVID-19. CDR3s include the opening cysteine and the closing phenylalanine or tryptophan. Fields, in order: CDR3 length, D gene, V gene, clone size, J gene, CDR3 protein, CDR3 DNA. A D gene is named only where the DNA matches it firmly. Size is omitted from some rows. Given values are once, few, many or a class for expanded clones.

len: 16
d_gene: TRBD2
v_gene: TRBV4-2
abundance: -
j_gene: TRBJ2-7
CDR3aa: CASSQDGVAGLYEQYF
CDR3nt: TGTGCCAGCAGCCAAGATGGAGTAGCGGGACTCTACGAGCAGTACTTC

len: 15
d_gene: -
v_gene: TRBV6-5
abundance: -
j_gene: TRBJ1-2
CDR3aa: CASSYSSGTGYGYTF
CDR3nt: TGTGCCAGCAGTTACTCTTCAGGCACTGGCTATGGCTACACCTTC

len: 14
d_gene: -
v_gene: TRBV6-5
abundance: once
j_gene: TRBJ1-6
CDR3aa: CASSYNRANSPLHF
CDR3nt: TGTGCCAGCAGTTACAACAGGGCGAATTCACCCCTCCACTTT

len: 15
d_gene: -
v_gene: TRBV4-1
abundance: -
j_gene: TRBJ2-7
CDR3aa: CASSLGRDRLYEQYF
CDR3nt: TGCGCCAGCAGCCTTGGGCGGGACAGACTCTACGAGCAGTACTTC

len: 12
d_gene: -
v_gene: TRBV12-3/TRBV12-4
abundance: -
j_gene: TRBJ1-3
CDR3aa: CAIGGSGNTIYF
CDR3nt: TGTGCCATCGGGGGGTCTGGAAACACCATATATTTT

len: 15
d_gene: TRBD2
v_gene: TRBV14
abundance: -
j_gene: TRBJ2-7
CDR3aa: CASSHKRGPTYEQYF
CDR3nt: TGTGCCAGCAGCCACAAGCGGGGGCCCACCTACGAGCAGTACTTC

len: 13
d_gene: TRBD1
v_gene: TRBV7-2
abundance: once
j_gene: TRBJ1-2
CDR3aa: CASSVQGFHGYTF
CDR3nt: TGTGCCAGCAGCGTACAGGGGTTCCATGGCTACACCTTC

len: 15
d_gene: TRBD1
v_gene: TRBV18
abundance: -
j_gene: TRBJ1-2
CDR3aa: CASSPPGQVAFGYTF
CDR3nt: TGTGCCAGCTCACCACCGGGACAGGTAGCGTTCGGCTACACCTTC

len: 13
d_gene: -
v_gene: TRBV12-3/TRBV12-4
abundance: -
j_gene: TRBJ1-2
CDR3aa: CASSPGINYGYTF
CDR3nt: TGTGCCAGCAGCCCCGGGATTAACTATGGCTACACCTTC

len: 14
d_gene: TRBD1
v_gene: TRBV19
abundance: -
j_gene: TRBJ1-1
CDR3aa: CASSAGTGLTEAFF
CDR3nt: TGTGCCAGTAGTGCCGGGACAGGGTTAACTGAAGCTTTCTTT

len: 17
d_gene: TRBD2
v_gene: TRBV9
abundance: -
j_gene: TRBJ2-5
CDR3aa: CASSPSGGGARQETQYF
CDR3nt: TGTGCCAGCAGCCCTTCGGGCGGGGGGGCCCGCCAAGAGACCCAGTACTTC